The present T cell receptor (beta chain) was sequenced within a study of shared clonotypes between healthy human individuals. Turning to the study itself: There were three CD4 naive, three CD4 memory, two CD8 naive and one CD8 memory plates per donor.

Looked up from germline, CDR1 is MNHNY and CDR2 is SVGAGI (reference sequence). Trimming removed 5 bases from V and 5 bases from J; junction bases left unmatched: 8. The CDR3 contains 16 residues. Only in-frame clones appear in the TCRdb table, and some are missing; sequencing was by immunoSEQ multiplex PCR. Counted here are about 1.1 million clones, about 84% occurring once; the ten biggest clones make up more than 0.5%. The rearrangement joins TRBV6-6 to TRBJ2-5; 13 bases are shared with TRBD2. This TCR derives from a man younger than 35 in good health. Some clones in this sample may be carry-over from other donors' samples. Sequences were obtained from memory CD4+ T cells from PBMCs. Subset denoted: CD45RA-negative fraction. CDR3 residues: CASSKPQTSGGETQYF. CDR3 DNA sequence: TGTGCCAGCAGTAAACCCCAGACTAGCGGGGGGGAGACCCAGTACTTC.